The clone carrying this T cell receptor (beta chain) was detected ten times or more. Its antigen remains unknown. An end of the junction differs from the germline gene, which may be a read error. This entry comes from a study of human T cells and chemical hapten exposure. General study points: Against controls, expanded TCRs gave rise to significantly more large CDR3 similarity clusters.

TCRdb re-called the RACE reads with MiXCR, one entry per CDR3 protein. The repertoire holds around 360,000 distinct CDR3 sequences, with about 6% as singletons. Described time point: patch test 2, 6 weeks after DPC sensitization. Treatment meaning: therapeutic diphenylcyclopropenone sensitization with weekly scalp DPC. Germline CDR1 is SSHAT and CDR2 is FNYEAQ (reference sequence). This CDR3 is built from 13 residues. The sequencing used whole blood, collected in connection with sensitization to the hapten diphenylcyclopropenone (DPC). The sequence came from a woman aged 18-35 years with alopecia areata. Some clones in this sample may be carry-over from other donors' samples. The J gene is TRBJ2-5, the V gene TRBV7-7; D unclear. CDR3 sequence: CASSSLSQETQYF. The CDR3 region has the DNA TGTGCTAGCAGCTCTTTGAGCCAAGAGACCCAGTACTTC.